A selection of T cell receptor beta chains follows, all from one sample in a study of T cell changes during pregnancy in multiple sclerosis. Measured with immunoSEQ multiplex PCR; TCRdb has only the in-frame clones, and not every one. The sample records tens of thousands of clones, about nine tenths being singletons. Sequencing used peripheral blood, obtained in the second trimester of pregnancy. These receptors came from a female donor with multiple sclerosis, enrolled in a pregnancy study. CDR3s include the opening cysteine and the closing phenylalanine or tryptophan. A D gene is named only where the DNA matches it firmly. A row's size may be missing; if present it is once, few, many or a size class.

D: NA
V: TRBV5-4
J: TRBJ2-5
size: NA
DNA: TGTGCCAGCAGCCCCCCCGGGGAAGAGACCCAGTACTTC
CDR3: CASSPPGEETQYF

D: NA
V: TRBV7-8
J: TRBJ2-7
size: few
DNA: TGTGCCAGCAGCGTAGCGCCTAGCTCCTACGAGCAGTACTTC
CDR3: CASSVAPSSYEQYF

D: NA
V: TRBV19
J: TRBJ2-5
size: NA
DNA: TGTGCCAGTAGTCCTTTAGCGGTAGAGGGCCAGACCCAGTACTTC
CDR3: CASSPLAVEGQTQYF

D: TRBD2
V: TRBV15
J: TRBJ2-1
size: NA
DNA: TGTGCCACCAGCAGTCTAGCGGGGGAGATCAATGAGCAGTTCTTC
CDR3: CATSSLAGEINEQFF

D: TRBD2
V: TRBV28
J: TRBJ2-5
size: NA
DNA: TGTGCCAGCAGTTTACTAGCGGTGGAGCAGTACTTC
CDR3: CASSLLAVEQYF

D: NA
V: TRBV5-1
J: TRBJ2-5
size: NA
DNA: TGCGCCAGCAGCCCGGGGCGACAGGCCCAAGAGACCCAGTACTTC
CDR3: CASSPGRQAQETQYF

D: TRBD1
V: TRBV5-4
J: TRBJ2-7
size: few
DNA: TGTGCCAGCAGCTTGCCGGGACAGGGCGGCCACGAGCAGTACTTC
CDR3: CASSLPGQGGHEQYF

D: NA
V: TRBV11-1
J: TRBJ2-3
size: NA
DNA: TGTGCCAGCAGCTCTAGACTAGATACGCAGTATTTT
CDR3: CASSSRLDTQYF

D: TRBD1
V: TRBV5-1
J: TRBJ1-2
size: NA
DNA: TGCGCCAGCAGCCCCCCGGACAGGGGGATCTATGGCTACACCTTC
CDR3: CASSPPDRGIYGYTF

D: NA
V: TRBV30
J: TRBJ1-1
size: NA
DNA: TGTGCCTGGAGTACTACTAAGAACACTGAAGCTTTCTTT
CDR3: CAWSTTKNTEAFF

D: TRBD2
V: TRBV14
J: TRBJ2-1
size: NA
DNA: TGTGCCAGCAGCCGCTCTGGGGGAGGGTGGAATGAGCAGTTCTTC
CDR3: CASSRSGGGWNEQFF

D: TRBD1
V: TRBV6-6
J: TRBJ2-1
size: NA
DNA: TGTGCCACCCGGACAGGCGACTACAATGAGCAGTTCTTC
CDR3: CATRTGDYNEQFF

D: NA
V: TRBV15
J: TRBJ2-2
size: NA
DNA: TGTGCCACCAGCACAGGGTCGAACACCGGGGAGCTGTTTTTT
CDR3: CATSTGSNTGELFF

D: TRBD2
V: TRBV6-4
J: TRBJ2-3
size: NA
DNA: TGTGCCAGCAGTCCGGCAACGGCGGGGGGCAGAGATACGCAGTATTTT
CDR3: CASSPATAGGRDTQYF

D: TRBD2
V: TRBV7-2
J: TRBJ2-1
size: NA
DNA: TGTGCCAGCAGCTTAAGGGGACTAGCGGGTGGTGAGCAGTTCTTC
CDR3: CASSLRGLAGGEQFF

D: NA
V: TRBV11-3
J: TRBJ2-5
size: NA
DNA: TGTGCCAGCAGCTCCTACCCGGGGTTCCAAGAGACCCAGTACTTC
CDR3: CASSSYPGFQETQYF

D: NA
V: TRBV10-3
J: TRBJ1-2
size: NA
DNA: TGTGCCATCAGTGAGTCGAAGGGGGATGACTACACCTTC
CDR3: CAISESKGDDYTF

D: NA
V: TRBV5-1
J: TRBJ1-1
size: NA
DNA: TGCGCCAGCAGCTTGGCAGTCATGAACACTGAAGCTTTCTTT
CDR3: CASSLAVMNTEAFF

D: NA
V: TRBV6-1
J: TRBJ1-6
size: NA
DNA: TGTGCCAGCAGGGGGGCTCACAGGGATCGTTCACCCCTCCACTTT
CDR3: CASRGAHRDRSPLHF

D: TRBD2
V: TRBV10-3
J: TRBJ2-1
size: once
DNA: TGTGCCACGCGGTACGGACTAGCGGCCAATGAGCAGTTCTTC
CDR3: CATRYGLAANEQFF

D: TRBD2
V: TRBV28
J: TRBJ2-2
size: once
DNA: TGTGCCAGCAGTTCGGGACTAGCGGGAGGTACCGGGGAGCTGTTTTTT
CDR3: CASSSGLAGGTGELFF

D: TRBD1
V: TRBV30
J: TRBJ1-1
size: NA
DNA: TGTGCCCTGAGGGGACAGGACACTGAAGCTTTCTTT
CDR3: CALRGQDTEAFF

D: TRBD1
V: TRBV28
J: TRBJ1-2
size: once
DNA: TGTGCCAGCCAACAGGGGTATGGCTACACCTTC
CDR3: CASQQGYGYTF

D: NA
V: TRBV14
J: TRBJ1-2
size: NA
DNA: TGTGCCAGCAGCCAAGAACAGGTTGACTATGGCTACACCTTC
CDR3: CASSQEQVDYGYTF

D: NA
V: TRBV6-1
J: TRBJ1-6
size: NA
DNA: NA
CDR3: CASRGGLSGHSPLHF

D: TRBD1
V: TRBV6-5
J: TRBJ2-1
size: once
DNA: TGTGCCAGCAGTCGACAGGGGGCACATGAGCAGTTCTTC
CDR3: CASSRQGAHEQFF

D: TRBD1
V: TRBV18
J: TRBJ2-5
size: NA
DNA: TGTGCCAGCTCACCGCCGGGACAGGGGGCCTCCCAGTACTTC
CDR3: CASSPPGQGASQYF

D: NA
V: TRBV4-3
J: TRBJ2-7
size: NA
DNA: TGCGCCAGCAGCCAAGATGCGTCGACGGACTACCTCTCCTACGAGCAGTACTTC
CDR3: CASSQDASTDYLSYEQYF

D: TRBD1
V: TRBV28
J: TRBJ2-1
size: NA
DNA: TGTGCCAGCAGTTTCAGGGGGAGTGGCACCTACAATGAGCAGTTCTTC
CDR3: CASSFRGSGTYNEQFF

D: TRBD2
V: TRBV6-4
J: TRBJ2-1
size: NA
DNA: TGTGCCAGCAGCCCCCTAGCGGGGGGTTTCAATGAGCAGTTCTTC
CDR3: CASSPLAGGFNEQFF

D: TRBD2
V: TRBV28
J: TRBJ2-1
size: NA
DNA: TGTGCCAGCAGTTTACTAGCGGGCTCCTACAATGAGCAGTTCTTC
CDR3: CASSLLAGSYNEQFF

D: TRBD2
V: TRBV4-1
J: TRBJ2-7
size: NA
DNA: TGCGCCAGCAGCCAAGAAGCGGGAGTGAACGAGCAGTACTTC
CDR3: CASSQEAGVNEQYF

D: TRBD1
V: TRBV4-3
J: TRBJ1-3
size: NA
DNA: TGCGCCAGCAGCCAAGATGGACAGGGAGGAAACACCATATATTTT
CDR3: CASSQDGQGGNTIYF

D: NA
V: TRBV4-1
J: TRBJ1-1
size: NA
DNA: TGCGCCAGCAGCCAAGGAAACGGGAGGGAGAGGGGGGCCACTGAAGCTTTCTTT
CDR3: CASSQGNGRERGATEAFF

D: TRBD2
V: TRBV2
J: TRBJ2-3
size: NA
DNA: TGTGCCAGACGAAAACTGGGACTAGCGGGAACCACAGATACGCAGTATTTT
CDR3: CARRKLGLAGTTDTQYF

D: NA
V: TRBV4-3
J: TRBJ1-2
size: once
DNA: TGCGCCAGCAGCCAGGACTTGCGACAGGATCAATATGGCTACACCTTC
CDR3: CASSQDLRQDQYGYTF

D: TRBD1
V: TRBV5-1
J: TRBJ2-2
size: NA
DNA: TGCGCCAGCAGCACCTCGACAGGGGTCGGCGGGGAGCTGTTTTTT
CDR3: CASSTSTGVGGELFF

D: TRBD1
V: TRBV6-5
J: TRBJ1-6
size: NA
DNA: TGTGCCAGCAGTTACTCAGGGGGCTGGGATTCACCCCTCCACTTT
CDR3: CASSYSGGWDSPLHF

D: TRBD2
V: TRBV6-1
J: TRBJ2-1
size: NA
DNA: TGTGCCAGCACCCTAAGGAGGACTAGAAACAATGAGCAGTTCTTC
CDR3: CASTLRRTRNNEQFF

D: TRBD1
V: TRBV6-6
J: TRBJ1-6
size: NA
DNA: TGTGCCAGCAGTCAAATCGACAGGGATGGTTCACCCCTCCACTTT
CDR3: CASSQIDRDGSPLHF

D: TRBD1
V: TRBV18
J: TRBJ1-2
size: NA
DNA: TGTGCCAGCTCAAAACAGGGGAACTATGGCTACACCTTC
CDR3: CASSKQGNYGYTF

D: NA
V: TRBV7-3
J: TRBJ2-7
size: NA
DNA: TGTGCCAGCAGCTCGCAACAGGGTTACGAGCAGTACTTC
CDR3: CASSSQQGYEQYF

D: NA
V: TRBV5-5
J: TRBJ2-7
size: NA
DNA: TGTGCCAGCAGAAAGAGCTACGAGCAGTACTTC
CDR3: CASRKSYEQYF

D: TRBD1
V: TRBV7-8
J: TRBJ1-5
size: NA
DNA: TGTGCCAGCAGCTTAGAGGGACAGGGATTCAATCAGCCCCAGCATTTT
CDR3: CASSLEGQGFNQPQHF

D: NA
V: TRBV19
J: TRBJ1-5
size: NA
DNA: TGTGCCAGTAGTTCGAAAAGAGGCAATCAGCCCCAGCATTTT
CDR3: CASSSKRGNQPQHF

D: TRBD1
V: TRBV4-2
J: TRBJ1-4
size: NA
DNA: TGTGCCAGCAGCCCGGGACAGCATAATGAAAAACTGTTTTTT
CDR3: CASSPGQHNEKLFF

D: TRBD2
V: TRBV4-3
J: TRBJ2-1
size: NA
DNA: TGCGCCAGCAGCCAAGCTTGGGGGGGCTCCTACAATGAGCAGTTCTTC
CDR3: CASSQAWGGSYNEQFF

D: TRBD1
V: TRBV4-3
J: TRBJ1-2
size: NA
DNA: TGCGCCAGCAGCCGGGGACAGACATATGGCTACACCTTC
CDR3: CASSRGQTYGYTF

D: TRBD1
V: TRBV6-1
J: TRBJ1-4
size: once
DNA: TGTGCCAGCATCGGAGGGGGCTCTAATGAAAAACTGTTTTTT
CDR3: CASIGGGSNEKLFF

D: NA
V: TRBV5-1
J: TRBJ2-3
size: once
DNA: TGCGCCAGCAGCTTAGGGGGTAGGAGCACAGATACGCAGTATTTT
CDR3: CASSLGGRSTDTQYF

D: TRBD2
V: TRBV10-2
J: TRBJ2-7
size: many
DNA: TGCGCCAGCAGGAACGGACTAGCGGGAGATCACGAGCAGTACTTC
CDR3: CASRNGLAGDHEQYF

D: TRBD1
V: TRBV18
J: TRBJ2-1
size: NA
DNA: TGTGCCAGCTCGGGGGACAGGGTGGTTGATGAGCAGTTCTTC
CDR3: CASSGDRVVDEQFF

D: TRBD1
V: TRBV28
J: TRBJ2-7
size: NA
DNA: TGTGCCAGCAGTTTAGACGGGACAGGGTCCTACGAGCAGTACTTC
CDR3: CASSLDGTGSYEQYF